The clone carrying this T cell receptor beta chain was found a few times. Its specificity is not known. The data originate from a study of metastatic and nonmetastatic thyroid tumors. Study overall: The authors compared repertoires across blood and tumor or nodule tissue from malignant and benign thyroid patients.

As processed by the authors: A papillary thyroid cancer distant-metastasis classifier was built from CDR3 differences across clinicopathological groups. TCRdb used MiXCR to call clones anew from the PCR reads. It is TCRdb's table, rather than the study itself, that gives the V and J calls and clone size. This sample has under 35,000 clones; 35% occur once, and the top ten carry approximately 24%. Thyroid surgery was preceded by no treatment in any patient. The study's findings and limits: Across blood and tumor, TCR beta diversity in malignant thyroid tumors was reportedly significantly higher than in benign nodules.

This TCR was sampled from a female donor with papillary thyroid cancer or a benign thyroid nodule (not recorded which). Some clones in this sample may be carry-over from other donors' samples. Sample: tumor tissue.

The CDR3 DNA reads as TGTGCCAGCAGTTTCCAAGACGGTGACAATGAGCAGTTCTTC. It specifies CASSFQDGDNEQFF. This chain connects TRBV6-1 to TRBJ2-1, with no clear D. With 5 bases removed from V and 5 bases from J, the gap between germline ends came to 13 bases. Germline-derived CDR1 and CDR2 are MNHNS and SASEGT. This CDR3 has 14 amino acids.